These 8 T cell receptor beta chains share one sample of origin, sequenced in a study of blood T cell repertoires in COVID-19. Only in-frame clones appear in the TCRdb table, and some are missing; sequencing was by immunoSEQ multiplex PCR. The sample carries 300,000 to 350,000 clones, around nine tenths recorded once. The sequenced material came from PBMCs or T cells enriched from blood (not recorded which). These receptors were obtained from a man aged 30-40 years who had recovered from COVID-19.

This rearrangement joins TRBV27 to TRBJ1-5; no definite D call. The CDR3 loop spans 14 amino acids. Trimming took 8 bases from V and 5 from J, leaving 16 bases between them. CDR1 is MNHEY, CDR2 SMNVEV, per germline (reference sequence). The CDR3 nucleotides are TGTGCCAGCGGTTCTTGGGGAGGCCATCAGCCCCAGCATTTT. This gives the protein CASGSWGGHQPQHF.

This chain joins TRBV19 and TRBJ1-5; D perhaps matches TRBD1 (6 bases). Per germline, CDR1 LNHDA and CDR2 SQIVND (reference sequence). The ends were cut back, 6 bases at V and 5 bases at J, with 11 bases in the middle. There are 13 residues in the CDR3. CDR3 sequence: CASRPRQDQPQHF. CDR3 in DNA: TGTGCCAGTAGACCCAGACAGGATCAGCCCCAGCATTTT. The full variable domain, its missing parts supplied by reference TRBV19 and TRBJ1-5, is DGGITQSPKYLFRKEGQNVTLSCEQNLNHDAMYWYRQDPGQGLRLIYYSQIVNDFQKGDIAEGYSVSREKKESFPLTVTSAQKNPTAFYLCASRPRQDQPQHFGDGTRLSIL.

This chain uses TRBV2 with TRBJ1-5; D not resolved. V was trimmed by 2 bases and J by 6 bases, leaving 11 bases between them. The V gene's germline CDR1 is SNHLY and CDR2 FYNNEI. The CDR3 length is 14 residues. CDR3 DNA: TGTGCCAGCAGTGAATATAGCGGGAGTCAGCCCCAGCATTTT. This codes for CASSEYSGSQPQHF.

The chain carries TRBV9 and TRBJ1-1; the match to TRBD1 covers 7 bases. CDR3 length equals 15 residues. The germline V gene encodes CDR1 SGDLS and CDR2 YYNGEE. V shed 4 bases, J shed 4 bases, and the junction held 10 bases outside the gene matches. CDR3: CASSPWRAGGTEAFF. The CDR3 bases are TGTGCCAGCAGCCCATGGAGGGCAGGGGGCACTGAAGCTTTCTTT.

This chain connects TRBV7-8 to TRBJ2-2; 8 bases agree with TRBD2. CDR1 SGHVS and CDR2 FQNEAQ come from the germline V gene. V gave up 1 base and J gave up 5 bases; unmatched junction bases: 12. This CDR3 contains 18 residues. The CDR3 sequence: CASSLGMSAGGLTGELFF. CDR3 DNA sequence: TGTGCCAGCAGCTTAGGGATGTCGGCGGGGGGCTTAACCGGGGAGCTGTTTTTT.

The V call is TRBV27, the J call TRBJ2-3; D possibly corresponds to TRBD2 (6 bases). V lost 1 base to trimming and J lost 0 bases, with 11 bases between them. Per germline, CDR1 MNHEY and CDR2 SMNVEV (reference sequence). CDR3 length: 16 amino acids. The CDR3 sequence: CASSLWGLTSTDTQYF. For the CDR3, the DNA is TGTGCCAGCAGTTTATGGGGACTGACCAGCACAGATACGCAGTATTTT.

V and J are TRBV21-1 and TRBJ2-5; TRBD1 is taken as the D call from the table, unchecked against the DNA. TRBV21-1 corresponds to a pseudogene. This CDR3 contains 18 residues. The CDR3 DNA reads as TGTGCCAGCAGCAAAGTAGCTGGCAGGGGGAAGAATCAAGAGACCCAGTACTTC. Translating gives CASSKVAGRGKNQETQYF.

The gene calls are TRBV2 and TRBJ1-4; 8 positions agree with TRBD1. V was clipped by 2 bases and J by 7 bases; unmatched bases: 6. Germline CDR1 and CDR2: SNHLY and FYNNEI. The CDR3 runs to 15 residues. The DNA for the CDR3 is TGTGCCAGCAGTGAACGACAGGGGTGGGGTGAAAAACTGTTTTTT. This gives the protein CASSERQGWGEKLFF. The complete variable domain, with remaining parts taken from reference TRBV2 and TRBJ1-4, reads EPEVTQTPSHQVTQMGQEVILRCVPISNHLYFYWYRQILGQKVEFLVSFYNNEISEKSEIFDDQFSVERPDGSNFTLKIRSTKLEDSAMYFCASSERQGWGEKLFFGSGTQLSVL.